Listed below are T cell receptor beta chains from one sample, sequenced in a study of shared clonotypes between healthy human individuals. Only in-frame clones appear in the TCRdb table, and some are missing; sequencing was by immunoSEQ multiplex PCR. The sample yields roughly 450,000 clones, roughly 78% seen once. Input material: PBMCs. The receptors come from a woman between 40 and 50 years old in good health. Some clones in this sample may be carry-over from other donors' samples. Each CDR3 is given with its conserved first and last residue. The D gene is left open where the match is weak. Expanded clones get a size class; other rows say once, few or many, or leave the size out.

V: TRBV28
size: NA
J: TRBJ2-7
D: TRBD1
DNA: TGTGCCAGCAGAACCGGGACAGGGGACGAGCAGTACTTC
CDR3: CASRTGTGDEQYF

V: TRBV7-3
size: NA
J: TRBJ2-3
D: TRBD2
DNA: TGTGCCAGCAGCTTCTCCGGGACTAGTGGCACAGATACGCAGTATTTT
CDR3: CASSFSGTSGTDTQYF

V: TRBV2
size: NA
J: TRBJ1-2
D: NA
DNA: TGTGCCAGCAGTGTTGGGCAGGACTATGGCTACACCTTC
CDR3: CASSVGQDYGYTF

V: TRBV11-3
size: NA
J: TRBJ2-1
D: TRBD2
DNA: TGTGCCAGCAGCTTAGCTGGGGAGGGGGAGCAGTTCTTC
CDR3: CASSLAGEGEQFF

V: TRBV27
size: NA
J: TRBJ1-4
D: NA
DNA: TGTGCCAGCAGCCCTGAATGGGACGAAAAACTGTTTTTT
CDR3: CASSPEWDEKLFF

V: TRBV11-3
size: NA
J: TRBJ1-5
D: NA
DNA: TGTGCCAGCAGCTTAGTAAATCTAGACAAGACTAGCAATCAGCCCCAGCATTTT
CDR3: CASSLVNLDKTSNQPQHF

V: TRBV7-2
size: NA
J: TRBJ2-1
D: NA
DNA: TGTGCCAGCAGCCTAGAGCGTTACAATGAGCAGTTCTTC
CDR3: CASSLERYNEQFF

V: TRBV4-3
size: NA
J: TRBJ1-4
D: NA
DNA: TGCGCCAGCAGCCAGAGGGCGCGACAGGCGTTTGAAAAACTGTTTTTT
CDR3: CASSQRARQAFEKLFF

V: TRBV7-2
size: NA
J: TRBJ2-7
D: NA
DNA: TGTGCCAGCAGCCCCGAGGCCGGGACGGACAATGGGTACTTC
CDR3: CASSPEAGTDNGYF

V: TRBV7-2
size: NA
J: TRBJ2-6
D: NA
DNA: TGTGCCAGCAGCTTAGGGGCTGCTCGCTCTGGGGCCAACGTCCTGACTTTC
CDR3: CASSLGAARSGANVLTF

V: TRBV13
size: NA
J: TRBJ1-3
D: NA
DNA: TGTGCCAGCAGCTCCCGGGAAGGATATGGAAACACCATATATTTT
CDR3: CASSSREGYGNTIYF

V: TRBV5-1
size: many
J: TRBJ2-2
D: NA
DNA: TGCGCCAGCAGCTTGGTGGGTGAAGCGAAGAACACCGGGGAGCTGTTTTTT
CDR3: CASSLVGEAKNTGELFF

V: TRBV28
size: NA
J: TRBJ2-7
D: NA
DNA: TGTGCCAGCATACCGGGAGATATGGACTACGAGCAGTACTTC
CDR3: CASIPGDMDYEQYF

V: TRBV29-1
size: few
J: TRBJ2-7
D: NA
DNA: TGCAGCGTGGGGGCTGGGCGGGAACCCTACGAGCAGTACTTC
CDR3: CSVGAGREPYEQYF

V: TRBV11-1
size: NA
J: TRBJ2-7
D: NA
DNA: TGTGCCAGCAGCTCTAGAGGGTTAGCCGAGCAGTACTTC
CDR3: CASSSRGLAEQYF

V: TRBV11-3
size: NA
J: TRBJ2-7
D: NA
DNA: TGTGCCAGCAGCTTAGGCGAGCGTAACGAGCAGTACTTC
CDR3: CASSLGERNEQYF

V: TRBV6-6
size: NA
J: TRBJ2-4
D: TRBD1
DNA: TGTGCCAGCAGCCAGGGACAGGTATCCGACATTCAGTACTTC
CDR3: CASSQGQVSDIQYF

V: TRBV7-8
size: NA
J: TRBJ2-5
D: NA
DNA: TGTGCCAGCAGCAAATCCCGACTGACTGGGGAGACCCAGTACTTC
CDR3: CASSKSRLTGETQYF

V: TRBV5-1
size: NA
J: TRBJ1-5
D: TRBD1
DNA: TGCGCCAGCAGCTTGGGACAGGGGGGACAGCCCCAGCATTTT
CDR3: CASSLGQGGQPQHF

V: TRBV28
size: NA
J: TRBJ2-1
D: TRBD2
DNA: TGTGCCAGCAGTTTGTCTTTTGGGGCTAGCGGGAACTACAATGAGCAGTTCTTC
CDR3: CASSLSFGASGNYNEQFF

V: TRBV7-3
size: once
J: TRBJ2-5
D: TRBD1
DNA: TGTGCCAGTAGCCCGACAGGGCATCAAGAGACCCAGTACTTC
CDR3: CASSPTGHQETQYF

V: TRBV9
size: NA
J: TRBJ2-3
D: NA
DNA: TGTGCCAGCAGCGTAGCAGGTCTAGACCCGGCTACGCAGTATTTT
CDR3: CASSVAGLDPATQYF

V: TRBV28
size: once
J: TRBJ2-1
D: TRBD2
DNA: TGTGCCACCGAGGGGACTAGCGGGAGTTATGAGCAGTTCTTC
CDR3: CATEGTSGSYEQFF

V: TRBV4-1
size: NA
J: TRBJ2-7
D: TRBD1
DNA: TGCGCCAGCAGTCTGAAGAGGACAGGCTCCTACGAGCAGTACTTC
CDR3: CASSLKRTGSYEQYF

V: TRBV5-1
size: NA
J: TRBJ2-1
D: TRBD2
DNA: TGCGCCAGCAGCTTGGAGCGGGAGAGTGAGCAGTTCTTC
CDR3: CASSLERESEQFF

V: TRBV2
size: NA
J: TRBJ1-6
D: NA
DNA: TGTGCCAGCAGTGAAGCAGGGCCAGACCTCAATTCACCCCTCCACTTT
CDR3: CASSEAGPDLNSPLHF

V: TRBV16
size: medium-sized
J: TRBJ1-2
D: NA
DNA: TGTGCCAGCAGCCAACAACCTGGAGAATCCTATGGCTACACCTTC
CDR3: CASSQQPGESYGYTF